Shown below are 27 T cell receptor beta chains from a single sample sequenced in a study of blood T cell repertoires in COVID-19 (dated by TCRdb to 2020 to 2021). Preparation of the library involved the immunoSEQ multiplex PCR assay. The source is immuneACCESS, and TCRdb retained only in-frame sequences with V and J called. Part of the clones is not carried over; for the studies checked, unresolved V genes explain less than half of this, and the remainder is unexplained. The sample table contains around 180,000 clones; only one count was recorded for roughly 85% of them. The ten largest clonotypes hold roughly 5.1% of the sample. Sequencing input: peripheral blood. The source of these receptors is a woman aged 30 to 39 with acute or convalescent COVID-19.

In this sample, this clone turned up a few times. V is TRBV27 and J is TRBJ2-1, with 8 bases lining up with TRBD1. Germline V gene sequence: CDR1 MNHEY, CDR2 SMNVEV (reference sequence). The CDR3 totals 15 residues. The V gene end was trimmed by 3 bases and the J gene end by 1 base; junction bases not matched to a gene: 2. CDR3 bases: TGTGCCAGCAGTTTGAGGACAGGGTCCTACAATGAGCAGTTCTTC. Amino acids: CASSLRTGSYNEQFF.

This clone was recorded once. V gene TRBV28 combines with J gene TRBJ1-2; 7 bases line up with TRBD1. The CDR3 contains 12 residues. V was clipped by 9 bases and J by 4 bases; unmatched bases: 5. The germline V gene has CDR1 MDHEN and CDR2 SYDVKM. The CDR3 region is CASWTGLYGYTF. For the CDR3, the DNA is TGTGCCAGTTGGACAGGACTCTATGGCTACACCTTC.

The chain couples TRBV3-1 (or the pseudogene TRBV3-2) to TRBJ2-5; 11 positions match TRBD1. In germline, CDR1 is LGHDT, CDR2 YNNKEL (reference sequence). The CDR3 contains 17 residues. With V trimmed by 6 bases and J by 0 bases, 9 bases remained unmatched. For the CDR3, the DNA is TGTGCCAGCAGAGGGACAGGGGGGGCCCTATACCAAGAGACCCAGTACTTC. Protein: CASRGTGGALYQETQYF.

This clone has just a few counts. The rearrangement links TRBV2 to TRBJ2-3; 8 bases agree with TRBD2. V gave up 10 bases and J gave up 3 bases; unmatched junction bases: 9. The CDR3 is 14 residues long. CDR1 and CDR2 from the germline V gene are SNHLY and FYNNEI. The DNA of the CDR3 is TGTGCCACCTCGAGGGGCGGGGGGACAGATACGCAGTATTTT. Encoded protein: CATSRGGGTDTQYF.

The rearrangement links TRBV6-5 to TRBJ1-2; no firm D call. Trimming removed 6 bases from V and 2 bases from J, with 10 bases in between. CDR3 size: 13 residues. The germline gives CDR1 MNHEY, CDR2 SVGAGI. CDR3: CASSIQVNYGYTF. The CDR3 bases are TGTGCCAGCAGCATCCAGGTGAACTATGGCTACACCTTC.

The chain joins TRBV6-5 to TRBJ2-2; D perhaps matches TRBD1 (5 bases). CDR3 length: 14 amino acids. From germline, CDR1 is MNHEY and CDR2 SVGAGI. Trimming pared 6 bases from V and 7 bases from J, leaving 15 bases between. The DNA of the CDR3 is TGTGCCAGCAGCCGAAAGGGGCAAGACGGGGAGCTGTTTTTT. Translation gives CASSRKGQDGELFF.

The rearrangement links TRBV5-6 to TRBJ2-2, with 10 bases that match TRBD2. In germline, CDR1 is SGHDT, CDR2 YYEEEE. CDR3 size: 17 residues. Unmatched junction bases numbered 12, after V lost 4 bases and J lost 6 bases. In nucleotides, the CDR3 is TGTGCCAGCAGCCCCTCCCCGCTAGCGGGGGCCTCCGGGGAGCTGTTTTTT. This gives the protein CASSPSPLAGASGELFF.

The chain carries TRBV14 and TRBJ2-7, with a tentative D call TRBD1 (6 bases). Trimming pared 7 bases from V and 6 bases from J, leaving 16 bases between. Germline lookup yields CDR1 SGHDN and CDR2 FVKESK. CDR3 length: 13 amino acids. The CDR3 region has the DNA TGTGCCAGCACCTTTCAGGGGATCGGCGAGCAGTACTTC. Translated: CASTFQGIGEQYF.

The chain has TRBV29-1 and TRBJ1-1, with D tentatively TRBD1 (5 bases). CDR1 is SQVTM and CDR2 is ANQGSEA in the germline V gene. Trimming pared 7 bases from V and 1 base from J, leaving 7 bases between. CDR3 length: 11 amino acids. CDR3 in DNA: TGCAGCGGCGGACAGAACACTGAAGCTTTCTTT. Translated, it gives CSGGQNTEAFF.

This chain links TRBV6-5 with TRBJ2-7, with TRBD1 identical over 10 bases. This CDR3 region has 14 residues. The junction had 6 bases not matched to a gene; V was cut back by 5 bases and J by 5 bases. Looked up from germline, CDR1 is MNHEY and CDR2 is SVGAGI. CDR3: CASSTGQGVNEQYF. DNA of the CDR3: TGTGCCAGCAGTACCGGACAGGGGGTAAACGAGCAGTACTTC.

This clone was seen once. This chain connects TRBV27 to TRBJ2-7; 11 nucleotides match TRBD2. After removal of 5 bases from V and 2 bases from J, the junction contained 2 bases not matched to a gene. This CDR3 is built from 14 residues. The germline V gene encodes CDR1 MNHEY and CDR2 SMNVEV (reference sequence). The CDR3 DNA reads as TGTGCCAGCAGTCCGGGACTAGCGGCCTACGAGCAGTACTTC. Translating gives CASSPGLAAYEQYF.

This clone has just one count. This chain uses TRBV12-3 or TRBV12-4 with TRBJ1-1; D uncertain. V lost 5 bases to trimming and J lost 6 bases, with 7 bases between them. The CDR3 contains 11 residues. CDR3 region: CASSDTPEAFF. CDR3 coding DNA: TGTGCCAGCAGTGACACACCTGAAGCTTTCTTT.

This chain links TRBV28 with TRBJ2-6, with a tentative D call TRBD2 (5 bases). Per the germline V gene, CDR1 is MDHEN and CDR2 is SYDVKM. This CDR3 comprises 15 residues. Trimming left V 3 bases short and J 4 bases short, with 10 bases between. The CDR3 reads CASSFGVTGANVLTF. The CDR3 DNA sequence: TGTGCCAGCAGTTTCGGGGTAACCGGGGCCAACGTCCTGACTTTC. Supplemented by reference TRBV28 and TRBJ2-6, the full variable domain reads DVKVTQSSRYLVKRTGEKVFLECVQDMDHENMFWYRQDPGLGLRLIYFSYDVKMKEKGDIPEGYSVSREKKERFSLILESASTNQTSMYLCASSFGVTGANVLTFGAGSRLTVL.

The gene calls are TRBV3-1 (or the pseudogene TRBV3-2) and TRBJ2-1, with D maybe TRBD2 (5 bases). The germline V and J ends were trimmed by 1 base and 4 bases, with 8 bases remaining between them. The CDR3 runs to 14 residues. The germline gives CDR1 LGHDT, CDR2 YNNKEL (reference sequence). The CDR3 DNA reads as TGTGCCAGCAGCCAAGGGACTCTTTACAATGAGCAGTTCTTC. Protein: CASSQGTLYNEQFF.

This sequence joins TRBV12-3 or TRBV12-4 and TRBJ2-7; 10 bases match TRBD1. The junction had 4 bases not matched to a gene; V was cut back by 5 bases and J by 6 bases. CDR3 size: 13 residues. CDR3 nucleotide sequence: TGTGCCAGCAGTAGGAGACAGGGGGCCGAGCAGTACTTC. Translation: CASSRRQGAEQYF.

V is TRBV5-4 and J is TRBJ2-5, with 8 bases lining up with TRBD1. Trimming at V came to 2 bases and at J to 5 bases, leaving 8 bases not matched to a gene. Germline assignment: CDR1 SGHNT and CDR2 YYREEE (reference sequence). This CDR3 comprises 15 residues. As DNA, the CDR3 is TGTGCCAGCAGCTTTACGATCCAGGGGGCCGAGACCCAGTACTTC. It encodes CASSFTIQGAETQYF.

This rearrangement joins TRBV6-1 to TRBJ2-5, with 7 positions matching TRBD1. After removal of 1 base from V and 3 bases from J, the junction contained 5 bases not matched to a gene. CDR1 MNHNS and CDR2 SASEGT come from the germline V gene. This CDR3 spans 15 amino acids. The CDR3 DNA follows: TGTGCCAGCAGTGAAGGAGGGGGACAGAAAGAGACCCAGTACTTC. Amino acids: CASSEGGGQKETQYF.

The CDR3 DNA sequence: TGTGCCAGCAGCTTAAGAGGCGACTCTGGCTACACCTTC. As protein: CASSLRGDSGYTF. The chain is built from TRBV7-3 and TRBJ1-2; no clear D. Germline CDR1 reads SGHTA; CDR2 reads FQGTGA. The V end was cut by 1 base, the J end by 7 bases, with 10 bases between. This CDR3 has 13 amino acids.

In its sample, this clone was seen a few times. The V gene is TRBV28, the J gene TRBJ2-7, with D uncertain. The V end was cut by 6 bases, the J end by 3 bases, with 18 bases between. From germline, CDR1 is MDHEN and CDR2 SYDVKM. The CDR3 contains 15 residues. The CDR3 region is CASSAQVLSNYEQYF. In DNA form, the CDR3 reads TGTGCCAGCAGCGCCCAGGTCCTTTCCAACTACGAGCAGTACTTC.

The V and J genes are TRBV6-5 and TRBJ1-1; D is ambiguous. Germline V gene sequence: CDR1 MNHEY, CDR2 SVGAGI. This CDR3 has 11 residues. V was trimmed by 3 bases and J by 9 bases, leaving 8 bases between them. The CDR3 DNA follows: TGTGCCAGCAGTTATAGGAGGAAAGCTTTCTTT. Translating it yields CASSYRRKAFF.

The V and J genes are TRBV5-1 and TRBJ1-5; D is ambiguous. This CDR3 contains 17 residues. The germline gives CDR1 SGHRS, CDR2 YFSETQ. Trimming removed 0 bases at V and 5 bases at J, with 18 bases between. This CDR3 is CASSLERVVLEDQPQHF. The DNA for the CDR3 is TGCGCCAGCAGCTTGGAGAGGGTCGTTCTAGAGGATCAGCCCCAGCATTTT. Based on the CDR3 plus reference TRBV5-1 and TRBJ1-5, the full variable domain is KAGVTQTPRYLIKTRGQQVTLSCSPISGHRSVSWYQQTPGQGLQFLFEYFSETQRNKGNFPGRFSGRQFSNSRSEMNVSTLELGDSALYLCASSLERVVLEDQPQHFGDGTRLSIL.

J is TRBJ1-3 and V is TRBV7-8; D is uncertain. The germline V gene encodes CDR1 SGHVS and CDR2 FQNEAQ. This CDR3 comprises 15 residues. The ends were cut back, 4 bases at V and 0 bases at J, with 10 bases in the middle. Here the CDR3 reads CASSSNWASGNTIYF. The CDR3 nucleotides read TGTGCCAGCAGCTCAAACTGGGCCTCTGGAAACACCATATATTTT.

The chain recombines TRBV6-5 with TRBJ2-7; the D is unclear. The V gene's germline CDR1 is MNHEY and CDR2 SVGAGI. This CDR3 has 14 residues. V was shortened by 1 base and J by 0 bases, with 7 bases between the two germline ends. As DNA, the CDR3 is TGTGCCAGCAGTTACTTGAGGAGCTCCTACGAGCAGTACTTC. It is translated as CASSYLRSSYEQYF.

The CDR3 loop reads CASGLPGPSNSPLHF. Written as DNA, the CDR3 is TGTGCTAGTGGCCTCCCAGGGCCTTCTAATTCACCCCTCCACTTT. This chain connects TRBV12-5 to TRBJ1-6; tentative D call: TRBD1 (5 bases). Germline CDR1 reads LGHNT; CDR2 reads FRNRAP. Trimming shortened V by 6 bases and J by 6 bases, and 15 bases separated the two germline ends. CDR3 size: 15 residues.

The V and J genes are TRBV15 and TRBJ2-1; TRBD2 is a possible D gene (6 bases). This CDR3 has 13 residues. V shed 3 bases and J shed 4 bases, with 7 bases lying between them. The germline V gene encodes CDR1 LNHNV and CDR2 YYDKDF (reference sequence). The CDR3 is CATSSGTYNEQFF. As DNA, the CDR3 is TGTGCCACCAGCAGCGGGACTTACAATGAGCAGTTCTTC.

This clone came up once. The chain uses TRBV4-3 and TRBJ1-6, with 7 bases fitting TRBD1. Germline loops: CDR1 LGHNA, CDR2 YSLEER. CDR3 length equals 19 residues. V lost 1 base, J lost 0 bases, and 9 bases stayed unmatched. DNA of the CDR3: TGCGCCAGCAGCCAAGGACAGGGTGACCCCAGCTCCTATAATTCACCCCTCCACTTT. It codes for CASSQGQGDPSSYNSPLHF.

The chain recombines TRBV6-5 with TRBJ1-2, with TRBD1 identical over 12 bases. Trimming cost V 4 bases and J 7 bases; bases outside gene matches: 7. The CDR3 is made up of 15 amino acids. The germline V gene encodes CDR1 MNHEY and CDR2 SVGAGI. CDR3 DNA sequence: TGTGCCAGCAGTTTGGGACAGGGGGCATTGGTTGGCTACACCTTC. The encoded protein is CASSLGQGALVGYTF.